Here is one T cell receptor beta chain with its context. The germline V and J ends were trimmed by 4 bases and 2 bases, with 20 bases remaining between them. Germline CDR1 reads MNHEY; CDR2 reads SMNVEV (reference sequence). This CDR3 has 18 amino acids. Generated by immunoSEQ multiplex PCR, the TCRdb table keeps only in-frame clones and is missing some. Seen here are 30,000 to 35,000 clones, roughly four fifths observed once, and the top ten hold roughly 17%. The data are from a study of blood T cell repertoires in COVID-19. Sequencing was carried out using peripheral blood. The V and J genes are TRBV27 and TRBJ1-4; D is unresolved. The TCR sequence derives from a human donor in a cohort sampled during active COVID-19. The DNA for the CDR3 is TGTGCCAGCAGTTCTTTCCGGCCCCGAGGGCTCACTAATGAAAAACTGTTTTTT. This translates into CASSSFRPRGLTNEKLFF.